Shown below are 23 T cell receptor beta chains from a single sample sequenced in a study of T cells after yellow fever vaccination. TCRdb re-called the 5' RACE reads with MiXCR, one entry per CDR3 protein. The data contain roughly 340,000 distinct CDR3 sequences, roughly 4.3% of them seen just once; the ten biggest clones take up roughly 26%. The material sequenced was PBMCs, taken 5 days after the yellow fever booster vaccination. These receptors were collected from a man aged 18 to 35 who received the YFV17D yellow fever vaccine.

This sequence joins TRBV28 and TRBJ2-2; no reliable D call. Germline CDR1 and CDR2: MDHEN and SYDVKM. CDR3 length equals 12 residues. V lost 8 bases, J lost 7 bases, and 11 bases lay in between. The CDR3 DNA follows: TGTGCCAGCGGGTCAGTCCACGGGGAGCTGTTTTTT. Protein product: CASGSVHGELFF.

The chain is built from TRBV11-2 and TRBJ2-5; 7 positions match TRBD2. V trimming: 5 bases; J trimming: 2 bases; junction bases outside the gene matches: 17. Germline V gene lookup returns CDR1 SGHAT and CDR2 FQNNGV. This CDR3 contains 18 residues. CDR3 sequence (DNA): TGTGCCAGCAGCCACCAGCCCTCTTCACTAGCGTGGCAAGAGACCCAGTACTTC. This encodes CASSHQPSSLAWQETQYF. The variable domain in full, completed from reference TRBV11-2 and TRBJ2-5, reads EAGVAQSPRYKIIEKRQSVAFWCNPISGHATLYWYQQILGQGPKLLIQFQNNGVVDDSQLPKDRFSAERLKGVDSTLKIQPAKLEDSAVYLCASSHQPSSLAWQETQYFGPGTRLLVL.

There are a few counts of this clonotype. This chain uses TRBV7-9 with TRBJ2-5; 12 bases match TRBD1. This CDR3 region has 15 residues. Germline CDR1 is SEHNR and CDR2 is FQNEAQ (reference sequence). V lost 4 bases and J lost 4; bases outside the gene matches: 4. The DNA for the CDR3 is TGTGCCAGCAGCTGGGGACAGGGGGCGGGAGAGACCCAGTACTTC. Amino acids: CASSWGQGAGETQYF.

This clonotype was observed a few times. V usage is TRBV2 and J usage is TRBJ2-5; TRBD2 matches at 8 bases. CDR1 and CDR2 from the germline V gene are SNHLY and FYNNEI. The CDR3 is 15 amino acids. V trimming: 4 bases; J trimming: 5 bases; junction bases outside the gene matches: 9. CDR3 in amino acids: CASSGAGTRLETQYF. CDR3 in DNA: TGTGCCAGCAGTGGGGCGGGGACTAGATTGGAGACCCAGTACTTC.

The chain links TRBV7-6 to TRBJ1-1; D not certain. Per germline, CDR1 SGHVS and CDR2 FNYEAQ. This CDR3 comprises 15 residues. The V gene lost 1 base and the J gene lost 4 bases, with 13 bases spanning the gap. In nucleotides, the CDR3 is TGTGCCAGCAGCTTAGTAACCGGGATTGGCACTGAAGCTTTCTTT. Protein product: CASSLVTGIGTEAFF. Looking up the rest from reference TRBV7-6 and TRBJ1-1 gives the full variable domain: GAGVSQSPRYKVTKRGQDVALRCDPISGHVSLYWYRQALGQGPEFLTYFNYEAQQDKSGLPNDRFSAERPEGSISTLTIQRTEQRDSAMYRCASSLVTGIGTEAFFGQGTRLTVV.

This clonotype was observed a handful of times. The genes are TRBV30 and TRBJ2-1; D might be TRBD2 (6 bases). The CDR3 is made up of 12 amino acids. Looked up from germline, CDR1 is GTSNPN and CDR2 is SVGIG (reference sequence). With 2 bases removed from V and 9 bases from J, the gap between germline ends came to 11 bases. The CDR3 nucleotides read TGTGCCTGGAGTCCGGGACTTATTGAGCAGTTCTTC. Residues: CAWSPGLIEQFF. Full variable domain (missing parts from reference TRBV30 and TRBJ2-1): SQTIHQWPATLVQPVGSPLSLECTVEGTSNPNLYWYRQAAGRGLQLLFYSVGIGQISSEVPQNLSASRPQDRQFILSSKKLLLSDSGFYLCAWSPGLIEQFFGPGTRLTVL.

In this sample, this clonotype turned up a few times. The V call is TRBV20-1, the J call TRBJ1-6; 9 bases agree with TRBD1. There are 13 residues in the CDR3. CDR1 is DFQATT and CDR2 is SNEGSKA in the germline V gene (reference sequence). With 6 bases clipped from V and 9 bases from J, the junction kept 6 bases outside the gene matches. CDR3 residues: CSAGTGNGSPLHF. The CDR3 nucleotides are TGCAGTGCCGGGACAGGGAACGGTTCACCCCTCCACTTT.

The chain is built from TRBV7-9 and TRBJ2-7; D uncertain. The CDR3 spans 13 residues. V shed 1 base and J shed 0 bases, with 4 bases lying between them. Germline V gene data show CDR1 as SEHNR and CDR2 as FQNEAQ (reference sequence). The DNA for the CDR3 is TGTGCCAGCAGCTTAGGCAACTCCTACGAGCAGTACGTC. Residues: CASSLGNSYEQYV.

This clonotype was found a few times. The rearrangement links TRBV7-3 to TRBJ2-6; D remains unclear. V lost 3 bases and J lost 1, with 13 bases in between. The CDR3 is 17 amino acids. Germline CDR1 reads SGHTA; CDR2 reads FQGTGA. CDR3 loop: CASSLAYRKSGANVLTF. For the CDR3, the DNA is TGTGCCAGCAGCTTGGCCTACAGAAAATCTGGGGCCAACGTCCTGACTTTC.

This clonotype turned up a few times. The chain is built from TRBV7-2 and TRBJ2-2, with 10 bases identical to TRBD2. The ends lost 7 bases at V and 6 bases at J; junction bases unmatched: 5. The length of the CDR3 is 14 residues. Germline CDR1 reads SGHTA; CDR2 reads FQGNSA. The CDR3: CASTSGGAAGELFF. In DNA, the CDR3 is TGTGCCAGCACCAGCGGGGGGGCTGCCGGGGAGCTGTTTTTT.

This chain links TRBV13 with TRBJ2-1; 8 bases agree with TRBD2. This CDR3 region has 15 residues. The ends lost 1 base at V and 7 bases at J; junction bases unmatched: 6. Germline assignment: CDR1 PRHDT and CDR2 FYEKMQ (reference sequence). This CDR3 is CASSLVAGRSNEQFF. CDR3 sequence (DNA): TGTGCCAGCAGCTTAGTAGCGGGGCGGTCGAATGAGCAGTTCTTC. The full variable domain, rest sourced from reference TRBV13 and TRBJ2-1, is AAGVIQSPRHLIKEKRETATLKCYPIPRHDTVYWYQQGPGQDPQFLISFYEKMQSDKGSIPDRFSAQQFSDYHSELNMSSLELGDSALYFCASSLVAGRSNEQFFGPGTRLTVL.

In its sample, this clonotype was seen a few times. The gene calls are TRBV5-6 and TRBJ2-1; 8 nucleotides line up with TRBD1. V was pared by 4 bases and J by 0 bases, with 9 bases of the junction left unmatched. The CDR3 is 17 residues long. Germline V gene data show CDR1 as SGHDT and CDR2 as YYEEEE. The CDR3 sequence: CASSPETGVGSYNEQFF. In DNA, the CDR3 is TGTGCCAGCAGCCCCGAGACAGGGGTAGGCTCCTACAATGAGCAGTTCTTC. Together with reference TRBV5-6 and TRBJ2-1, the CDR3 gives the full variable domain: DAGVTQSPTHLIKTRGQQVTLRCSPKSGHDTVSWYQQALGQGPQFIFQYYEEEERQRGNFPDRFSGHQFPNYSSELNVNALLLGDSALYLCASSPETGVGSYNEQFFGPGTRLTVL.

This clonotype has a count of ten or more. This chain links TRBV24-1 with TRBJ2-5; D remains ambiguous. This CDR3 has 14 residues. The V gene's germline CDR1 is KGHDR and CDR2 SFDVKD. V lost 4 bases, J lost 4 bases, and 12 bases lay in between. CDR3 sequence reads: CATSEPSRRETQYF. CDR3 in DNA: TGTGCCACCAGTGAACCCAGTCGGCGAGAGACCCAGTACTTC.

This clonotype was seen only a few times. The chain joins TRBV12-3 or TRBV12-4 to TRBJ2-5, with D maybe TRBD1 (6 bases). This CDR3 has 14 residues. V was clipped by 5 bases and J by 5 bases, with 15 bases between them. CDR3 DNA: TGTGCCAGCAGTACACAACAGGGTTTGGAGACCCAGTACTTC. This sequence encodes CASSTQQGLETQYF.

This clonotype came up many times. This rearrangement joins TRBV28 to TRBJ2-2, with 8 bases fitting TRBD1. Per germline, CDR1 MDHEN and CDR2 SYDVKM. Trimming at V came to 6 bases and at J to 3 bases, leaving 3 bases not matched to a gene. CDR3 length: 14 residues. The CDR3 coding sequence is TGTGCCAGCAGCGGGACAGGCTACACCGGGGAGCTGTTTTTT. It specifies CASSGTGYTGELFF. Using reference TRBV28 and TRBJ2-2 for the parts outside the CDR3, the full variable domain is DVKVTQSSRYLVKRTGEKVFLECVQDMDHENMFWYRQDPGLGLRLIYFSYDVKMKEKGDIPEGYSVSREKKERFSLILESASTNQTSMYLCASSGTGYTGELFFGEGSRLTVL.

This clonotype was detected only a few times. The gene calls are TRBV5-6 and TRBJ2-7; D uncertain. The CDR3 is made up of 15 amino acids. Trimming shortened V by 0 bases and J by 2 bases, and 12 bases separated the two germline ends. CDR1 and CDR2 (germline): SGHDT, YYEEEE. CDR3: CASSLEPNPPYEQYV. CDR3 bases: TGTGCCAGCAGCTTGGAACCAAACCCTCCCTACGAGCAGTACGTC.

This clonotype has more than one count but fewer than ten. V is TRBV5-1 and J is TRBJ2-2, with 12 bases fitting TRBD2. The CDR3 loop spans 17 amino acids. Germline CDR1 and CDR2: SGHRS and YFSETQ. The trim removed 4 bases at V and 2 bases at J, leaving 6 bases unmatched. The CDR3 sequence is CASSVLAGGINTGELFF. The CDR3, as DNA: TGCGCCAGCAGCGTACTAGCGGGGGGAATCAACACCGGGGAGCTGTTTTTT.

This clonotype appeared a few times. V and J are TRBV18 and TRBJ2-3; 9 bases are shared with TRBD2. Germline CDR1 reads KGHSH; CDR2 reads LQKENI. This CDR3 is built from 16 residues. Losses at the gene ends were 1 base for V and 5 bases for J; bases not matched to a gene: 7. CDR3 nucleotide sequence: TGTGCCAGCTCACCACTTTCGCTAGCGGGAATAGATACGCAGTATTTT. It is translated as CASSPLSLAGIDTQYF.

There are a few counts of this clonotype. The rearrangement links TRBV18 to TRBJ2-1, with D tentatively TRBD1 (6 bases). Germline loops: CDR1 KGHSH, CDR2 LQKENI. This CDR3 spans 15 amino acids. The V end was cut by 2 bases, the J end by 3 bases, with 11 bases between. This CDR3 is CASSPSTGNYNEQFF. The CDR3 coding sequence is TGTGCCAGCTCACCAAGCACAGGGAACTACAATGAGCAGTTCTTC.

This clonotype came up a few times. The chain has TRBV4-2 and TRBJ1-6, with D perhaps TRBD1 (6 bases). This CDR3 spans 16 amino acids. Trimming cost V 2 bases and J 5 bases, with 13 bases left between them. Per the germline V gene, CDR1 is LGHNA and CDR2 is YNFKEQ. The CDR3 nucleotides are TGTGCCAGCAGCCAAACAGGGAGAGGGAATAATTCACCCCTCCACTTT. Translation gives CASSQTGRGNNSPLHF.

This clonotype has only a few counts. In DNA form, the CDR3 reads TGCAGTGCTAGATCCGGGTCTCAGCCCCAGCATTTT. This translates into CSARSGSQPQHF. V and J are TRBV20-1 and TRBJ1-5; D unclear. Germline-derived CDR1 and CDR2 are DFQATT and SNEGSKA (reference sequence). The CDR3 has 12 residues. Deletions cut 2 bases from V and 6 bases from J, with 8 bases between.

This clonotype came up a few times. For the CDR3, the DNA is TGTGCCAGCAAGAGTTACACCGGGGAGCTGTTTTTT. Translation gives CASKSYTGELFF. The V gene is TRBV7-3, the J gene TRBJ2-2; no clear D. Germline V gene data show CDR1 as SGHTA and CDR2 as FQGTGA. V lost 7 bases and J 3 bases, leaving 6 bases between the germline ends. The CDR3 totals 12 residues.

This clonotype was seen at least ten times. The chain combines TRBV7-6 with TRBJ1-6, with D uncertain. CDR1 and CDR2 from the germline V gene are SGHVS and FNYEAQ. This CDR3 is 18 amino acids long. Trimming took off 1 base at V and 1 base at J, with 14 bases between the two ends. The CDR3 loop is CASSLEPSQWSYNSPLHF. The DNA of the CDR3 is TGTGCCAGCAGCTTAGAGCCGAGCCAATGGTCCTATAATTCACCCCTCCACTTT.